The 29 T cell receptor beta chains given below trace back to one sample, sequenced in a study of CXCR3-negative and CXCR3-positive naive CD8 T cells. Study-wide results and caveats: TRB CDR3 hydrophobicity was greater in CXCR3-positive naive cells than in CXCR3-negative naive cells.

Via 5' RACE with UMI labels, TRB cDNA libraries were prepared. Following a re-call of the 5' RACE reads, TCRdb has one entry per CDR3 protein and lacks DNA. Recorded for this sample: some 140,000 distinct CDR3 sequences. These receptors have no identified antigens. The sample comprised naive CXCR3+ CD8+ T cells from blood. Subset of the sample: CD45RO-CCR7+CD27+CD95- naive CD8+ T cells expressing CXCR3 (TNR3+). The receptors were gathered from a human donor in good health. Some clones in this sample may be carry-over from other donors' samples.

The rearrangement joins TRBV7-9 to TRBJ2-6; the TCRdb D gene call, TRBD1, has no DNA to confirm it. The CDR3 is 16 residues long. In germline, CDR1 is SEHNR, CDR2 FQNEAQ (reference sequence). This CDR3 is CASRPDRGLGANVLTF.

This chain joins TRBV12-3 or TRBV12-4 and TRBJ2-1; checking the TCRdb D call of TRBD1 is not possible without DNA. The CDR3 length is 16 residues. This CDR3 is CASTSKGGGAYNEQFF.

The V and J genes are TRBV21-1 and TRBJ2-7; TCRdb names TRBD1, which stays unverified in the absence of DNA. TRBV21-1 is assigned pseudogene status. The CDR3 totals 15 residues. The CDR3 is CASSTDRGSTYEQYF.

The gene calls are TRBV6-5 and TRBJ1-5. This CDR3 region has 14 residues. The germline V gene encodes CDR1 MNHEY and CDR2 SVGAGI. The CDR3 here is CASSYLYSNQPQHF.

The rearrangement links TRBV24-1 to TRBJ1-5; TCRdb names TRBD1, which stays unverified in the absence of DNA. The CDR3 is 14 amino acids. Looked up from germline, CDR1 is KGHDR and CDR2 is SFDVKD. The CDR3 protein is CATSESGTGQPQHF.

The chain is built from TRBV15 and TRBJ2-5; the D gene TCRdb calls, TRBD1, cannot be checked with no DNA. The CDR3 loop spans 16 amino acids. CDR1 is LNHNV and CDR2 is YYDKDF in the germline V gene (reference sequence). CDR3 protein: CATSRDGADSQETQYF.

CDR3 protein: CASSPQRGRFGELFF. V usage is TRBV3-1 and J usage is TRBJ2-2; the TCRdb call, TRBD1, lacks DNA for checking. CDR3 length equals 15 residues. CDR1 and CDR2 (germline): LGHDT, YNNKEL (reference sequence).

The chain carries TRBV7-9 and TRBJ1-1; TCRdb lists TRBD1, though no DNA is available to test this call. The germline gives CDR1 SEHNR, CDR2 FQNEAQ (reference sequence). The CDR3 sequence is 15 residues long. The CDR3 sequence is CASSHGTGVNTEAFF.

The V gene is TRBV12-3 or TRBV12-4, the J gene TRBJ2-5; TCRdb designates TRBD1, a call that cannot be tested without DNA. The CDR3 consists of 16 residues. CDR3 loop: CASSVTGSYSKETQYF.

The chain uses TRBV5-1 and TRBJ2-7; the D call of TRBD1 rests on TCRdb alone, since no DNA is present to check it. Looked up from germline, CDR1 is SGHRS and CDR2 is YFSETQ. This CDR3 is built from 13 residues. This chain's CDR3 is CASSPRGAYEQYF.

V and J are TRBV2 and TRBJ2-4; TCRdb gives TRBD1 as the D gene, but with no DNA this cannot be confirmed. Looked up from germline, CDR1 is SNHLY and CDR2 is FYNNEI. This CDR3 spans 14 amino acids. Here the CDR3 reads CASSGDRGQNIQYF.

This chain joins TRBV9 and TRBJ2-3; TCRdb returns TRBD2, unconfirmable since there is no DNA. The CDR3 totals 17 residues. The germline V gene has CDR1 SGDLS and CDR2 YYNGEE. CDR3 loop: CASSRGLAALGADTQYF.

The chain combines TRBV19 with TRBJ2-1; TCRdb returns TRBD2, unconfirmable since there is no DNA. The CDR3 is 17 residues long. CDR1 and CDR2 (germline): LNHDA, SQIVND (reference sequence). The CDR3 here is CASSTEVGTRVANEQFF.

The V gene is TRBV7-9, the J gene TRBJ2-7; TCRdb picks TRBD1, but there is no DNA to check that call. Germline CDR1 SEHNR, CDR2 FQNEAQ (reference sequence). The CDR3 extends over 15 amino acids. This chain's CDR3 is CASSWTGLDSYEQYF.

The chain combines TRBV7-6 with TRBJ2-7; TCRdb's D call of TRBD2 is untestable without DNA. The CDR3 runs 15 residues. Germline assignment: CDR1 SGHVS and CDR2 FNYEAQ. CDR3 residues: CASSASRGIAYEQYF.

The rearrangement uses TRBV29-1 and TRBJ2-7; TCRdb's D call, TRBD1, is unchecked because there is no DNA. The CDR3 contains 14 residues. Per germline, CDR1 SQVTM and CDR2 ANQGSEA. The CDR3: CSAKLRDRGYEQYF.

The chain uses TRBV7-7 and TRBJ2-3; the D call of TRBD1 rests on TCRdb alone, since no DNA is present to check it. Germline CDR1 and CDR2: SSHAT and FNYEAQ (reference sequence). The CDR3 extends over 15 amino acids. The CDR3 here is CASSPGQGAPYTQYF. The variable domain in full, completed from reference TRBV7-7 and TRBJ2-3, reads GAGVSQSPRYKVTKRGQDVTLRCDPISSHATLYWYQQALGQGPEFLTYFNYEAQPDKSGLPSDRFSAERPEGSISTLTIQRTEQRDSAMYRCASSPGQGAPYTQYFGPGTRLTVL.

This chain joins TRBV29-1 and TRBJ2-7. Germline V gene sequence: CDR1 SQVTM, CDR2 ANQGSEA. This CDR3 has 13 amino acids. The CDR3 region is CSVVGTPSYEQYF.

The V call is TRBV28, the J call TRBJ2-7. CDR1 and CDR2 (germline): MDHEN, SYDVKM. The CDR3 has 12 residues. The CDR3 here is CASSFMSYEQYF.

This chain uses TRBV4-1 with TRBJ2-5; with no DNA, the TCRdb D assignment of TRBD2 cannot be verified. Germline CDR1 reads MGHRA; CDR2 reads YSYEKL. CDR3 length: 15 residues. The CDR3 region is CASSQDPAGGETQYF.

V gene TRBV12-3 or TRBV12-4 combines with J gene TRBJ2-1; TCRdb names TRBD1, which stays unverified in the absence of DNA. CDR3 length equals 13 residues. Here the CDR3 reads CASSSTGYNEQFF.

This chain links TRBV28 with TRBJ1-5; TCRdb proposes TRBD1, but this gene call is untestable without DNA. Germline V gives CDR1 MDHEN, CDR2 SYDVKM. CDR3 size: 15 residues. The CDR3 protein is CASSLFLQGNQPQHF.

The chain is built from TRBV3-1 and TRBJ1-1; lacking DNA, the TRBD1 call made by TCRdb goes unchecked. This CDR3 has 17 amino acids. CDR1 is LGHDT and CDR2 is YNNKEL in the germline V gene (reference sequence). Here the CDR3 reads CASSYANPGQGTAEAFF.

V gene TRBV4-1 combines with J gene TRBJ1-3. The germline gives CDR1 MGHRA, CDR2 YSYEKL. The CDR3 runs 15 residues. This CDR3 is CASSQDPGVGNTIYF.

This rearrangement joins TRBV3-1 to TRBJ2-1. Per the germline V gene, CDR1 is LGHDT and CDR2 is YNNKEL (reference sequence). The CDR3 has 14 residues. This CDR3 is CASSQTDLLDEQFF.

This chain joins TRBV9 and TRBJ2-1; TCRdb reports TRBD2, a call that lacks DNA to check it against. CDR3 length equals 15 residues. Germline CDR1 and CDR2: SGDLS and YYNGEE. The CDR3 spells CASSVVPTSRNEQFF.

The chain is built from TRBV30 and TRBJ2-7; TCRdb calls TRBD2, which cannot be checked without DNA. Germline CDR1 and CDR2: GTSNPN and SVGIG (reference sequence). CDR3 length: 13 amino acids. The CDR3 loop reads CACKRGSSYEQYF.

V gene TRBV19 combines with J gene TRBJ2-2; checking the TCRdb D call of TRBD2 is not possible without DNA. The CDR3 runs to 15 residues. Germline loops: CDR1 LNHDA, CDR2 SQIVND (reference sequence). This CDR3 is CASSLGTRSTGELFF. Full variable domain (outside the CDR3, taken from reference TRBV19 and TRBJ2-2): DGGITQSPKYLFRKEGQNVTLSCEQNLNHDAMYWYRQDPGQGLRLIYYSQIVNDFQKGDIAEGYSVSREKKESFPLTVTSAQKNPTAFYLCASSLGTRSTGELFFGEGSRLTVL.

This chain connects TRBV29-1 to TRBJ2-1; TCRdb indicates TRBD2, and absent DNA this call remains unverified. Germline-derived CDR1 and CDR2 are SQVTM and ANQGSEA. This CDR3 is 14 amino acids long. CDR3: CSVAVGGPFNEQFF.